These 24 T cell receptor beta chains originate from one sample sequenced in a study of neurological immune-mediated disorders. TCRdb ran MiXCR on the 5' RACE reads and lists one entry per CDR3 protein. The table has 71,000 or so distinct CDR3 sequences, 4.5% to 6.5% seen once; the top ten hold 2% to 2.5%. Sequencing was carried out using PBMCs. The origin of the receptors is a woman aged 25 to 39 with multiple sclerosis.

This clonotype was picked up a small number of times. The CDR3 loop reads CASSLVGSPLHF. For the CDR3, the DNA is TGTGCCAGCAGCTTGGTGGGTTCACCCCTCCACTTT. The chain combines TRBV5-6 with TRBJ1-6; D not certain. The CDR3 extends over 12 amino acids. The V gene lost 0 bases and the J gene lost 9 bases, with 4 bases spanning the gap. Per germline, CDR1 SGHDT and CDR2 YYEEEE.

This clonotype was seen many times. This sequence joins TRBV20-1 and TRBJ2-1; D is perhaps TRBD2 (6 bases). The germline V gene encodes CDR1 DFQATT and CDR2 SNEGSKA (reference sequence). This CDR3 is built from 13 residues. Trimming left V 3 bases short and J 2 bases short, with 8 bases between. The CDR3 bases are TGCAGTGCTAGCGGGAGCCCCTACAATGAGCAGTTCTTC. It yields the protein CSASGSPYNEQFF.

The V and J genes are TRBV6-1 and TRBJ1-5; 9 bases are a match to TRBD1. With V trimmed by 1 base and J by 6 bases, 10 bases remained unmatched. This CDR3 has 17 residues. Looked up from germline, CDR1 is MNHNS and CDR2 is SASEGT. This chain's CDR3 is CASSEDLGTGTTQPQHF. CDR3 sequence (DNA): TGTGCCAGCAGTGAAGATCTAGGGACAGGGACAACTCAGCCCCAGCATTTT.

This clonotype came up many times. This chain links TRBV20-1 with TRBJ2-7; D is ambiguous. The V end lost 7 bases, the J end lost 1 base, and 14 bases lay between the germline ends. The CDR3 runs 13 residues. Germline loops: CDR1 DFQATT, CDR2 SNEGSKA (reference sequence). CDR3 sequence: CSGTLERSYEQYF. The CDR3 DNA sequence: TGCAGTGGGACCTTAGAGAGGTCCTACGAGCAGTACTTC.

This clonotype was seen repeatedly, ten times or more. This chain connects TRBV9 to TRBJ1-1; D remains unclear. The CDR3 consists of 13 residues. V was cut by 0 bases and J by 3 bases, with 6 bases left in between. In germline, CDR1 is SGDLS, CDR2 YYNGEE. The CDR3: CASSVGGHTEAFF. As DNA, the CDR3 is TGTGCCAGCAGCGTAGGAGGGCACACTGAAGCTTTCTTT.

In its sample, this clonotype was seen many times. The rearrangement links TRBV27 to TRBJ2-7, with D maybe TRBD1 (6 bases). V was clipped by 9 bases and J by 4 bases, with 13 bases between them. The CDR3 has 12 amino acids. Germline V gives CDR1 MNHEY, CDR2 SMNVEV (reference sequence). The CDR3 region has the DNA TGTGCCAGTTCTCAGGGGCGGTACGAGCAGTACTTC. The encoded protein is CASSQGRYEQYF.

CDR3: CSASDTVQAYEQYV. As DNA, the CDR3 is TGCAGTGCTAGTGATACGGTACAGGCATACGAGCAGTACGTC. The chain recombines TRBV20-1 with TRBJ2-7; a weak D match, TRBD1 (5 bases). Germline V CDR1 and CDR2: DFQATT, SNEGSKA (reference sequence). Trimming stripped 3 bases from V and 4 bases from J, with 16 bases between. This CDR3 contains 14 residues.

This chain connects TRBV20-1 to TRBJ2-5, with D possibly TRBD1 on 6 matching bases. This CDR3 comprises 13 residues. CDR1 and CDR2 from the germline V gene are DFQATT and SNEGSKA (reference sequence). The V end lost 5 bases, the J end lost 4 bases, and 14 bases lay between the germline ends. The CDR3 sequence: CSARIQGLETQYF. Here the CDR3 DNA reads TGCAGTGCTCGAATACAGGGTTTAGAGACCCAGTACTTC.

This clonotype was seen a handful of times. This sequence joins TRBV5-6 and TRBJ1-1; no clear D. Trimming removed 2 bases at V and 0 bases at J, with 8 bases between. This CDR3 region has 14 residues. Germline CDR1 and CDR2: SGHDT and YYEEEE. In DNA form, the CDR3 reads TGTGCCAGCAGCTTAGGGTATCTGAACACTGAAGCTTTCTTT. Translation: CASSLGYLNTEAFF.

This clonotype has a handful of counts. This chain connects TRBV5-1 to TRBJ1-4, with TRBD1 matching over 7 bases. Per the germline V gene, CDR1 is SGHRS and CDR2 is YFSETQ. CDR3 length equals 18 residues. The J segment lost 3 bases and the V segment lost 1 base, leaving 12 bases of the junction unmatched. The CDR3 DNA sequence: TGCGCCAGCAGCTTGAACCCGACAGGGACGGGGGCTAATGAAAAACTGTTTTTT. Protein: CASSLNPTGTGANEKLFF.

This clonotype occurred many times. The gene calls are TRBV29-1 and TRBJ2-1; 8 bases map to TRBD2. The J segment lost 4 bases and the V segment lost 2 bases, leaving 1 base of the junction unmatched. The CDR3 spans 13 residues. In germline, CDR1 is SQVTM, CDR2 ANQGSEA. The CDR3 DNA follows: TGCAGCGTTGAACTAGCGGGTTACAATGAGCAGTTCTTC. Translation: CSVELAGYNEQFF.

This clonotype was detected many times. The gene calls are TRBV20-1 and TRBJ2-1; 11 nucleotides agree with TRBD2. Germline V lookup: CDR1 DFQATT, CDR2 SNEGSKA (reference sequence). The CDR3 runs to 15 residues. V lost 5 bases and J lost 10; bases outside the gene matches: 13. The CDR3 coding sequence is TGCAGTGCTCCAAAACTAGCGGGGGTTTCGAAGGAGCAGTTCTTC. It translates to CSAPKLAGVSKEQFF.

This clonotype came up many times. This chain uses TRBV12-3 or TRBV12-4 with TRBJ2-2; the D call may be TRBD1 or TRBD2 (6 bases each). Trimming removed 7 bases at V and 4 bases at J, with 16 bases between. CDR3 length: 15 residues. The CDR3 loop reads CASTLVGGRTGELFF. The CDR3 DNA is TGTGCCAGCACCTTGGTGGGGGGCCGCACCGGGGAGCTGTTTTTT.

This clonotype was seen ten or more times. V usage is TRBV20-1 and J usage is TRBJ2-1; D is unresolved. The germline V and J ends were trimmed by 0 bases and 10 bases, with 13 bases remaining between them. The CDR3 loop spans 13 amino acids. In germline, CDR1 is DFQATT, CDR2 SNEGSKA (reference sequence). In DNA, the CDR3 is TGCAGTGCTAGAGATATGGCGCTACCAGAGCAGTTCTTC. Protein product: CSARDMALPEQFF.

There are many counts of this clonotype. One junction end disagrees with the germline gene, perhaps due to a read error. The V and J genes are TRBV4-1 and TRBJ2-5; 13 nucleotides match TRBD2. Germline V gives CDR1 MGHRA, CDR2 YSYEKL. This CDR3 has 15 residues. The CDR3 DNA follows: TGCGCCAGCAGCCAAAGATGGACTAGCGGGGGACCAGGCCACTTC. Protein product: CASSQRWTSGGPGHF.

This clonotype was seen many times. The chain couples TRBV5-1 to TRBJ1-2, with D maybe TRBD1 (6 bases). The CDR3 runs to 14 residues. In germline, CDR1 is SGHRS, CDR2 YFSETQ. V lost 0 bases, J lost 5 bases, and 11 bases lay in between. The CDR3 DNA reads TGCGCCAGCAGCTTGGAGGGGACACAATATGGCTACACCTTC. Protein product: CASSLEGTQYGYTF.

This clonotype showed up many times. This chain links TRBV25-1 with TRBJ1-2; no reliable D call. Germline V gene data show CDR1 as MGHDK and CDR2 as SYGVNS. The germline V and J ends were trimmed by 6 bases and 0 bases, with 8 bases remaining between them. CDR3 length: 13 amino acids. The CDR3 region is CASRDTANYGYTF. For the CDR3, the DNA is TGTGCCAGCAGGGATACAGCTAACTATGGCTACACCTTC.

This clonotype was detected ten times or more. This chain joins TRBV7-6 and TRBJ2-3; 7 bases line up with TRBD1. In germline, CDR1 is SGHVS, CDR2 FNYEAQ. The trim removed 5 bases at V and 2 bases at J, leaving 10 bases unmatched. The CDR3 totals 16 residues. The CDR3 is CASSPYPGTATDTQYF. The CDR3 nucleotides read TGTGCCAGCAGCCCCTATCCCGGGACAGCCACAGATACGCAGTATTTT. Supplemented by reference TRBV7-6 and TRBJ2-3, the full variable domain reads GAGVSQSPRYKVTKRGQDVALRCDPISGHVSLYWYRQALGQGPEFLTYFNYEAQQDKSGLPNDRFSAERPEGSISTLTIQRTEQRDSAMYRCASSPYPGTATDTQYFGPGTRLTVL.

The chain combines TRBV14 with TRBJ1-2; D gene unclear. This CDR3 contains 13 residues. Germline assignment: CDR1 SGHDN and CDR2 FVKESK. Trimming left V 8 bases short and J 3 bases short, with 13 bases between. This CDR3 is CASSTELDYGYTF. Here the CDR3 DNA reads TGTGCCAGCTCGACGGAACTTGACTATGGCTACACCTTC.

V gene TRBV5-1 combines with J gene TRBJ2-2, with D unresolved. The CDR3 is 15 amino acids. Per germline, CDR1 SGHRS and CDR2 YFSETQ. Trimming took off 0 bases at V and 5 bases at J, with 11 bases between the two ends. This chain's CDR3 is CASSLEEGRTGELFF. In DNA, the CDR3 is TGCGCCAGCAGCTTGGAAGAAGGGCGGACCGGGGAGCTGTTTTTT. The full variable domain, its missing parts supplied by reference TRBV5-1 and TRBJ2-2, is KAGVTQTPRYLIKTRGQQVTLSCSPISGHRSVSWYQQTPGQGLQFLFEYFSETQRNKGNFPGRFSGRQFSNSRSEMNVSTLELGDSALYLCASSLEEGRTGELFFGEGSRLTVL.

CDR3 in amino acids: CASSRRGGPSTDTQYF. DNA of the CDR3: TGTGCCAGTAGTCGTCGAGGGGGGCCAAGCACAGATACGCAGTATTTT. The V call is TRBV19, the J call TRBJ2-3; D could derive from TRBD1 or TRBD2 (6 bases each). The V gene lost 5 bases and the J gene lost 0 bases, with 15 bases spanning the gap. Germline V lookup: CDR1 LNHDA, CDR2 SQIVND (reference sequence). The CDR3 has 16 residues.

This clonotype came up a few times. V is TRBV20-1 and J is TRBJ1-2, with no clear D. Germline-derived CDR1 and CDR2 are DFQATT and SNEGSKA (reference sequence). The CDR3 length is 12 residues. The ends were cut back, 0 bases at V and 2 bases at J, with 4 bases in the middle. The CDR3 DNA sequence: TGCAGTGCTAGAGACTGGAACTATGGCTACACCTTC. It specifies CSARDWNYGYTF.

This clonotype was seen many times. The genes are TRBV20-1 and TRBJ2-3; TRBD2 agrees at 13 bases. This CDR3 region has 19 residues. V was pared by 6 bases and J by 0 bases, with 15 bases of the junction left unmatched. Looked up from germline, CDR1 is DFQATT and CDR2 is SNEGSKA (reference sequence). The CDR3 region has the DNA TGCAGTGCGCACGGAACCGGGACTAGCGGGGAGACTAGCACAGATACGCAGTATTTT. This translates into CSAHGTGTSGETSTDTQYF.

This clonotype occurred many times. V usage is TRBV5-1 and J usage is TRBJ2-1; TRBD1 is a possible D gene (6 bases). CDR1 SGHRS and CDR2 YFSETQ come from the germline V gene. The CDR3 totals 16 residues. Trimming cost V 4 bases and J 8 bases, with 22 bases left between them. The CDR3 protein is CASSVDAGAVVDEQFF. For the CDR3, the DNA is TGCGCCAGCAGCGTGGATGCAGGGGCCGTGGTAGATGAGCAGTTCTTC. Using reference TRBV5-1 and TRBJ2-1 for the parts outside the CDR3, the full variable domain is KAGVTQTPRYLIKTRGQQVTLSCSPISGHRSVSWYQQTPGQGLQFLFEYFSETQRNKGNFPGRFSGRQFSNSRSEMNVSTLELGDSALYLCASSVDAGAVVDEQFFGPGTRLTVL.